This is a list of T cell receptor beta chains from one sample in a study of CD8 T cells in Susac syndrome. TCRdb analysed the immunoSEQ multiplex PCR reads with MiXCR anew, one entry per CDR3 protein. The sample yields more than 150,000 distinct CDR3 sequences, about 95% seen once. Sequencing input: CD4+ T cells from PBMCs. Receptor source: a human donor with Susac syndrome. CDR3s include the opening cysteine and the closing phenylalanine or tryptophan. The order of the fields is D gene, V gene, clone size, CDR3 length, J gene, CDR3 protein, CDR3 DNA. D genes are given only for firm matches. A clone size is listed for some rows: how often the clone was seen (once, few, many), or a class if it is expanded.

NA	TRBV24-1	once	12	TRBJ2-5	CATSRGGETQYF	TGTGCCACCAGCCGGGGTGGCGAGACCCAGTACTTC
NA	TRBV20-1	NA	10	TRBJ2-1	CSAAGNEQFF	TGCAGTGCTGCGGGTAATGAGCAGTTCTTC
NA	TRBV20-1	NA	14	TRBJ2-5	CSASGATPRGTQYF	TGCAGTGCTAGTGGGGCGACTCCCAGGGGGACCCAGTACTTC
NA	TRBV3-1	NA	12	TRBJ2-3	CASSQELATQYF	TGTGCCAGCAGCCAAGAGTTAGCTACGCAGTATTTT
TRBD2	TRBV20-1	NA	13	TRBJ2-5	CSQTSGASETQYF	TGCAGCCAGACTAGCGGGGCCTCGGAGACCCAGTACTTC
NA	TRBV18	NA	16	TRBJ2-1	CASSPFTGSGYNEQFF	TGTGCCAGCTCACCATTCACGGGGTCGGGATACAATGAGCAGTTCTTC
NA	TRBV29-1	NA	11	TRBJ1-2	CSVEAAYGYTF	TGCAGCGTTGAGGCAGCCTATGGCTACACCTTC
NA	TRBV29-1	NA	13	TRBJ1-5	CSPQATGPQPQHF	TGCAGCCCTCAAGCGACGGGGCCCCAGCCCCAGCATTTT
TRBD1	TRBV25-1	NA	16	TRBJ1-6	CASSGTGGRGGSPLHF	TGTGCCAGCAGTGGGACAGGGGGCCGCGGAGGTTCACCCCTCCACTTT
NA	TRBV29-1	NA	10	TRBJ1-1	CSVGQGAAFF	TGCAGCGTTGGGCAGGGCGCAGCTTTCTTT
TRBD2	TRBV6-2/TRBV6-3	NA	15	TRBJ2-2	CASSYGLAGTGELFF	TGTGCCAGCAGTTACGGACTAGCGGGGACCGGGGAGCTGTTTTTT
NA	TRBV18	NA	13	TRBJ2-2	CASASPGREELFF	TGTGCCAGCGCCTCCCCCGGCCGGGAGGAGCTGTTTTTT
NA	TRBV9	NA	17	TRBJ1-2	CASSSGQLLSPWSGYTF	TGTGCCAGCAGCTCTGGACAGTTACTCTCCCCGTGGAGTGGCTACACCTTC
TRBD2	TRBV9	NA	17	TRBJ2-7	CASSFSSGTSGGVEQYF	TGTGCCAGCAGCTTCAGCTCCGGGACTAGCGGGGGGGTTGAGCAGTACTTC
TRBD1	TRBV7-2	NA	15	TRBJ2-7	CASSDEWDRGYEQYF	TGTGCCAGCAGCGACGAATGGGACAGGGGCTACGAGCAGTACTTC
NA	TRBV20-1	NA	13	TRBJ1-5	CSATGGVDQPQHF	TGCAGTGCCACGGGGGGAGTAGATCAGCCCCAGCATTTT
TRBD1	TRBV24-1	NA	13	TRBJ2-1	CATRGQGAGEQFF	TGTGCCACCAGGGGTCAGGGGGCGGGAGAGCAGTTCTTC
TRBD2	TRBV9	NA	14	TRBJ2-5	CASSGSGVGETQYF	TGTGCCAGCAGCGGTAGCGGGGTCGGAGAGACCCAGTACTTC
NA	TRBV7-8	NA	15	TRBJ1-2	CASSRTRRGDYGYTF	TGTGCCAGCAGCCGAACAAGACGGGGGGACTATGGCTACACCTTC
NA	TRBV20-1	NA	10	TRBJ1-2	CSATLGGYTF	TGCAGTGCTACACTCGGCGGCTACACCTTC
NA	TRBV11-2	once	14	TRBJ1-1	CASSPDGRGTEAFF	TGTGCCAGCAGCCCTGACGGGAGGGGTACTGAAGCTTTCTTT
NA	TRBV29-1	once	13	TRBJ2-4	CSVEGVVENIQYF	TGCAGCGTTGAGGGGGTCGTGGAAAACATTCAGTACTTC